These 20 T cell receptor beta chains were sequenced from one sample in a study of vaccination effects on CD4 cells after COVID-19. Their target antigens are unknown. ViraFEST used viral peptide pools to expand antigen-specific CD4+ T cells before sequencing. Following 10 days of culture, CD4+ T cells were isolated. Participants were given two doses of BNT162b2 or mRNA-1273 vaccine. TCRdb's copy holds only in-frame clones and misses some; the assay was immunoSEQ multiplex PCR. The sample holds approximately 65,000 clones, around 70% seen once. Sequenced material: CD4+ T cells from PBMCs cultured with HCoV-229E spike peptides, taken after COVID-19 vaccination. Every receptor here comes from a human donor who received a COVID-19 vaccine.

The genes are TRBV2 and TRBJ2-5, with TRBD1 matching over 7 bases. CDR3 length: 13 residues. CDR1 is SNHLY, CDR2 FYNNEI, per germline. V was pared by 8 bases and J by 8 bases, with 11 bases of the junction left unmatched. The CDR3 nucleotides are TGTGCCAGCGCGAGGGGGCCCATAGGTACCCAGTACTTC. Its protein is CASARGPIGTQYF.

V is TRBV2 and J is TRBJ2-2, with D perhaps matching TRBD1 (5 bases). The CDR3 totals 14 residues. The V gene lost 7 bases and the J gene lost 1 base, with 10 bases spanning the gap. Germline V gives CDR1 SNHLY, CDR2 FYNNEI. CDR3: CASTQDRNTGELFF. DNA for the CDR3: TGTGCCAGCACCCAAGACAGGAACACCGGGGAGCTGTTTTTT.

The chain joins TRBV6-2 or TRBV6-3 to TRBJ1-2; D is perhaps TRBD1 (5 bases). The CDR3 length is 15 residues. CDR1 and CDR2 from the germline V gene are MNHEY and SVGEGT. Trimming took 0 bases from V and 4 from J, leaving 12 bases between them. DNA of the CDR3: TGTGCCAGCAGTTACTCGACACAGGTTGGCTATGGCTACACCTTC. It yields the protein CASSYSTQVGYGYTF.

The chain employs TRBV7-9 and TRBJ1-1; unclear D gene. The germline V and J ends were trimmed by 3 bases and 2 bases, with 7 bases remaining between them. CDR3 length: 13 amino acids. CDR1 SEHNR and CDR2 FQNEAQ come from the germline V gene (reference sequence). The DNA for the CDR3 is TGTGCCAGCAGCTTTCAATCTAACACTGAAGCTTTCTTT. Its protein is CASSFQSNTEAFF.

V usage is TRBV28 and J usage is TRBJ1-2, with 10 nucleotides matching TRBD1. The trim removed 6 bases at V and 1 base at J, leaving 11 bases unmatched. There are 17 residues in the CDR3. Germline V gene data show CDR1 as MDHEN and CDR2 as SYDVKM. The CDR3 reads CASSPTGTGALNYGYTF. CDR3 DNA sequence: TGTGCCAGCAGCCCCACCGGGACAGGGGCCCTTAACTATGGCTACACCTTC.

The V and J genes are TRBV7-2 and TRBJ2-6, with 9 bases lining up with TRBD1. The trim removed 8 bases at V and 0 bases at J, leaving 5 bases unmatched. CDR3 length: 16 amino acids. CDR1 and CDR2 (germline): SGHTA, FQGNSA. The CDR3 nucleotides are TGTGCCAGCGGGACAGGGTTTCGCTCTGGGGCCAACGTCCTGACTTTC. Translating it yields CASGTGFRSGANVLTF.

This clone occurred once. The chain links TRBV9 to TRBJ2-5; no definite D call. V was clipped by 0 bases and J by 4 bases, with 7 bases between them. This CDR3 is 13 amino acids long. Looked up from germline, CDR1 is SGDLS and CDR2 is YYNGEE. In nucleotides, the CDR3 is TGTGCCAGCAGCGTAGGGTTGACAGAGACCCAGTACTTC. Translation: CASSVGLTETQYF.

This clone was counted once. The chain uses TRBV24-1 and TRBJ2-1; 7 bases line up with TRBD1. V shed 5 bases, J shed 10 bases, and the junction held 13 bases outside the gene matches. The CDR3 length is 15 residues. The germline V gene encodes CDR1 KGHDR and CDR2 SFDVKD. For the CDR3, the DNA is TGTGCCACCAGTGGGCCGGCCAGGGGGTCGGTCGAGCAGTTCTTC. As protein: CATSGPARGSVEQFF.

The V and J genes are TRBV3-1 (or the pseudogene TRBV3-2) and TRBJ2-5, with D uncertain. V lost 2 bases and J 3 bases, leaving 7 bases between the germline ends. The CDR3 is 13 residues long. In germline, CDR1 is LGHDT, CDR2 YNNKEL (reference sequence). The DNA of the CDR3 is TGTGCCAGCAGCCAACTAATAAAAGAGACCCAGTACTTC. Protein product: CASSQLIKETQYF.

This rearrangement joins TRBV4-2 to TRBJ2-2; D perhaps matches TRBD1 (6 bases). The CDR3 is made up of 17 amino acids. Germline V lookup: CDR1 LGHNA, CDR2 YNFKEQ. The V end lost 1 base, the J end lost 5 bases, and 17 bases lay between the germline ends. CDR3: CASSQVGREGGTGELFF. The CDR3 coding sequence is TGTGCCAGCAGCCAAGTAGGCAGGGAAGGGGGTACCGGGGAGCTGTTTTTT.

The V call is TRBV30, the J call TRBJ1-5; 9 nucleotides align to TRBD1. The V and J ends lost 5 bases and 3 bases, in that order; junction bases with no gene match: 2. Looked up from germline, CDR1 is GTSNPN and CDR2 is SVGIG (reference sequence). CDR3 size: 13 residues. The CDR3 is CAWGTGFNQPQHF. CDR3 bases: TGTGCCTGGGGGACAGGGTTCAATCAGCCCCAGCATTTT.

This clone was detected a few times. V usage is TRBV2 and J usage is TRBJ2-4; TRBD2 agrees at 10 bases. The CDR3 length is 16 residues. With V trimmed by 3 bases and J by 4 bases, 6 bases remained unmatched. Germline V CDR1 and CDR2: SNHLY, FYNNEI. CDR3 sequence reads: CASSEMSGGAKNIQYF. DNA for the CDR3: TGTGCCAGCAGTGAGATGAGCGGGGGGGCTAAAAACATTCAGTACTTC.

The genes are TRBV15 and TRBJ1-4; possibly TRBD1 for D (5 bases). This CDR3 comprises 14 residues. Per germline, CDR1 LNHNV and CDR2 YYDKDF (reference sequence). The germline V and J ends were trimmed by 5 bases and 3 bases, with 10 bases remaining between them. CDR3 DNA sequence: TGTGCCACCAGCGTGGGACGGGCTAATGAAAAACTGTTTTTT. It codes for CATSVGRANEKLFF.

The chain's CDR3 is CASSFQETQYF. The CDR3 region has the DNA TGTGCCAGCAGCTTTCAAGAGACCCAGTACTTC. The chain links TRBV5-4 to TRBJ2-5; no clear D gene. The CDR3 is made up of 11 amino acids. CDR1 and CDR2 (germline): SGHNT, YYREEE (reference sequence). Trimming removed 2 bases from V and 2 bases from J, with 1 base in between.

The table lists this clone with a count of one. J is TRBJ1-5 and V is TRBV15; perhaps TRBD1 as D (6 bases). The CDR3 runs to 15 residues. Trimming removed 5 bases at V and 3 bases at J, with 14 bases between. Germline V gives CDR1 LNHNV, CDR2 YYDKDF (reference sequence). CDR3 region: CATSRPGGVNQPQHF. Written as DNA, the CDR3 is TGTGCCACCAGCCGGCCTGGGGGCGTCAATCAGCCCCAGCATTTT.

This sequence joins TRBV6-1 and TRBJ1-6, with D possibly being TRBD1 (5 bases). The germline V and J ends were trimmed by 0 bases and 10 bases, with 13 bases remaining between them. Germline assignment: CDR1 MNHNS and CDR2 SASEGT. This CDR3 is 15 amino acids long. CDR3 sequence (DNA): TGTGCCAGCAGTGAAGCGGCAGGGTCACCCTCACCCCTCCACTTT. This codes for CASSEAAGSPSPLHF.

This chain links TRBV7-3 with TRBJ2-2; 8 positions agree with TRBD1. The CDR3 length is 15 residues. V lost 5 bases and J lost 6; bases outside the gene matches: 8. Germline lookup yields CDR1 SGHTA and CDR2 FQGTGA. CDR3 DNA sequence: TGTGCCAGCAGCCGAAGACAGGGGACTCCCGGGGAGCTGTTTTTT. This sequence encodes CASSRRQGTPGELFF.

This rearrangement joins TRBV4-1 to TRBJ2-2, with 8 nucleotides matching TRBD2. The germline CDR1 and CDR2 sequences are MGHRA and YSYEKL. The CDR3 length is 20 residues. The J segment lost 3 bases and the V segment lost 1 base, leaving 16 bases of the junction unmatched. In DNA, the CDR3 is TGCGCCAGCAGCCAAGGTGGGCATTGGACTAGCATCCGCGACACCGGGGAGCTGTTTTTT. Its protein is CASSQGGHWTSIRDTGELFF.

The CDR3 loop is CASSRSGSGNTIYF. CDR3 DNA sequence: TGTGCCAGTAGTAGGAGTGGCTCTGGAAACACCATATATTTT. The chain is built from TRBV19 and TRBJ1-3; no definite D call. V was pared by 4 bases and J by 0 bases, with 7 bases between. Per the germline V gene, CDR1 is LNHDA and CDR2 is SQIVND (reference sequence). The length of the CDR3 is 14 residues.

This clone was counted a few times. The chain is built from TRBV2 and TRBJ2-2; 9 bases are a match to TRBD1. The CDR3 spans 15 residues. Germline loops: CDR1 SNHLY, CDR2 FYNNEI. V lost 4 bases, J lost 7 bases, and 7 bases stayed unmatched. The CDR3, as DNA: TGTGCCAGCAGTGTGGGGACAGGGTGGATCGGGGAGCTGTTTTTT. It yields the protein CASSVGTGWIGELFF.